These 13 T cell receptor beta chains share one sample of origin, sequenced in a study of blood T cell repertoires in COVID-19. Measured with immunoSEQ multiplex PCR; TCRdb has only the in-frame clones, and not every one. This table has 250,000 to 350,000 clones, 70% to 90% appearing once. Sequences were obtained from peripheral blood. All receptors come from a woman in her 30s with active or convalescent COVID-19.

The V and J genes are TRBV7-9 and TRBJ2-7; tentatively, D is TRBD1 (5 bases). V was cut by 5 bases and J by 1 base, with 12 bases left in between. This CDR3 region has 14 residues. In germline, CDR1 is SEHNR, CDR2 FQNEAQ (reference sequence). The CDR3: CASSLDRLSYEQYF. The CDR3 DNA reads TGTGCCAGCAGCCTCGACAGATTATCCTACGAGCAGTACTTC.

The CDR3 DNA sequence: TGTGCCAGCTCAGCAACGACTAGCGCGAGCTCCTACAATGAGCAGTTCTTC. Translating it yields CASSATTSASSYNEQFF. This chain uses TRBV18 with TRBJ2-1; 8 positions match TRBD2. Germline-derived CDR1 and CDR2 are KGHSH and LQKENI. The CDR3 runs to 17 residues. Trimming cost V 5 bases and J 0 bases; bases outside gene matches: 9.

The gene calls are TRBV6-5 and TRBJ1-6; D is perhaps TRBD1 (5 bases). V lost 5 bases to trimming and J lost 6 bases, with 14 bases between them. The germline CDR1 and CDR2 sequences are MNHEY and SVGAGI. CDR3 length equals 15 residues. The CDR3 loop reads CASSLAGESNSPLHF. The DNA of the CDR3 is TGTGCCAGCAGTCTGGCGGGGGAAAGTAATTCACCCCTCCACTTT.

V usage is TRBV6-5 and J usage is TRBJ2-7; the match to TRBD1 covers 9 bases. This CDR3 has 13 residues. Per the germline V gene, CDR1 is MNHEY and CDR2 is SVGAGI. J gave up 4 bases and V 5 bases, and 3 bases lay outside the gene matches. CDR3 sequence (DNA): TGTGCCAGCAGTAGACAGGGGGTGTACGAGCAGTACTTC. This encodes CASSRQGVYEQYF.

The CDR3 reads CASTPPDSPYEQYF. In DNA, the CDR3 is TGTGCCAGCACCCCCCCGGACAGTCCCTACGAGCAGTACTTC. The chain employs TRBV5-6 and TRBJ2-7; D possibly corresponds to TRBD1 (6 bases). The CDR3 sequence is 14 residues long. Trimming took 6 bases from V and 2 from J, leaving 15 bases between them. Germline loops: CDR1 SGHDT, CDR2 YYEEEE.

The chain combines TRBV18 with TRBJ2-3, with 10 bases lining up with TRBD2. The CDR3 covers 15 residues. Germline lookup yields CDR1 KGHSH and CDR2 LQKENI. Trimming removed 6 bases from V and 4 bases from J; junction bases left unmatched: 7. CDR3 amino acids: CASSLLAGMSDTQYF. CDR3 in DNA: TGTGCCAGCTCTCTACTAGCGGGGATGTCAGATACGCAGTATTTT.

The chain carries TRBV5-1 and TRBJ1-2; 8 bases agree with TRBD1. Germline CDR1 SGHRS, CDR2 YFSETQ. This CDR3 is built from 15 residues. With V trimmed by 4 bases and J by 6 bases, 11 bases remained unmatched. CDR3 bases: TGCGCCAGCAGCGCCCAGGGGGCGCGCGAAAATGGCTACACCTTC. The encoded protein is CASSAQGARENGYTF.

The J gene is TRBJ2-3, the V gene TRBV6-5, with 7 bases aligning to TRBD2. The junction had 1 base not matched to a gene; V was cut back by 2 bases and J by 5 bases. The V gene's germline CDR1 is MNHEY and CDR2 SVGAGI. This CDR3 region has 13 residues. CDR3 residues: CASSYQRGDTQYF. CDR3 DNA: TGTGCCAGCAGTTACCAGCGGGGAGATACGCAGTATTTT.

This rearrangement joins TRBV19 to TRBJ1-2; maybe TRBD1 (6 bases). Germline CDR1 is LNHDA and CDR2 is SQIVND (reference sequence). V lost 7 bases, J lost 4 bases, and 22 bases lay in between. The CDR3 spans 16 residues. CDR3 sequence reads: CASTHQGGARRYGYTF. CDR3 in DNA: TGTGCCAGTACCCACCAAGGGGGGGCTCGGCGCTATGGCTACACCTTC.

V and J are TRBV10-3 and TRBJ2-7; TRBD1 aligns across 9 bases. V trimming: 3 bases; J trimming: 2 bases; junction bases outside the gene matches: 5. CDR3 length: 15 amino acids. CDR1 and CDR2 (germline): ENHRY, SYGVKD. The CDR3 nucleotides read TGTGCCATCAGTGATGCCGGGACAGGGACCTACGAGCAGTACTTC. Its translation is CAISDAGTGTYEQYF.

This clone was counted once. CDR3 nucleotide sequence: TGTGCCTGGACACCGGGACAGGGGGCGAATGAGCAGTTCTTC. As protein: CAWTPGQGANEQFF. The rearrangement links TRBV30 to TRBJ2-1, with TRBD1 matching over 12 bases. Per germline, CDR1 GTSNPN and CDR2 SVGIG (reference sequence). The V segment lost 4 bases and the J segment 7 bases; nucleotides outside the gene matches: 5. The CDR3 sequence is 14 residues long.

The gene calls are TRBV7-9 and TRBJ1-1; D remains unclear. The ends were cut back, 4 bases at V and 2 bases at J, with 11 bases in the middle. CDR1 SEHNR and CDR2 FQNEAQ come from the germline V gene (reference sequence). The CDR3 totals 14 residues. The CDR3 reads CASSWTSTNTEAFF. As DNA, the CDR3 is TGTGCCAGCAGCTGGACTTCTACTAACACTGAAGCTTTCTTT.

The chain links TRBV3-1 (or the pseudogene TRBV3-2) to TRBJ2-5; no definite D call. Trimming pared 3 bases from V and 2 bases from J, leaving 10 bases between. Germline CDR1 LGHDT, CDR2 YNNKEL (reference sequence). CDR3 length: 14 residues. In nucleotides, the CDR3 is TGTGCCAGCAGCCATTCCGAGACTCAAGAGACCCAGTACTTC. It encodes CASSHSETQETQYF.